The rows below give T cell receptor beta chains drawn from one sample of a study of T cells in Graves' hyperthyroidism and ophthalmopathy. TCRdb recomputed calls from the multiplex PCR reads with MiXCR, one row per CDR3 protein. The table records 620,000 or so distinct CDR3 sequences, roughly 15% of them present only once. Input material: blood. These receptors were obtained from a woman in her forties or fifties with Graves' ophthalmopathy. The CDR3 runs from the conserved cysteine through the conserved F or W. A D gene is named only where the DNA matches it firmly. Where a row states a size, it is once, few, many or the class of an expanded clone; other rows omit it.

clone size	V gene	D gene	J gene	CDR3 DNA	CDR3 protein
many	TRBV20-1	NA	TRBJ2-1	TGCAGTGCTAGACCCCCTGCCGGCGGGAAAAACAATGAGCAGTTCTTC	CSARPPAGGKNNEQFF
NA	TRBV25-1	NA	TRBJ2-5	TGTGCCAGCAGTGAATTTGCGGGTACGGAGACCCAGTACTTC	CASSEFAGTETQYF
NA	TRBV29-1	TRBD1	TRBJ2-7	TGCAGCGTCACTGGAAGGGGGACAGGGGGGAACGAGCAGTACTTC	CSVTGRGTGGNEQYF
many	TRBV28	NA	TRBJ2-5	TGTGCCTCCGGGGTGGGGTGGACCCAGTACTTC	CASGVGWTQYF
many	TRBV7-2	NA	TRBJ2-1	TGTGCCAGCAGCTCCTTCTTGGGCGGGCGCCTAAATGAGCAGTTCTTC	CASSSFLGGRLNEQFF
few	TRBV29-1	TRBD1	TRBJ1-4	TGCAGCGTTCGAACGACAGGGGCGGAAGAAAAACTGTTTTTT	CSVRTTGAEEKLFF
many	TRBV7-3	NA	TRBJ2-1	TGTGCCAGCAGGCACCAACAGGGCAATGAGCAGTTCTTC	CASRHQQGNEQFF
many	TRBV3-1	TRBD1	TRBJ1-2	TGTGCCAGCAGCGAACTGAGGACAGGGAGTAGCGGCTACACCTTC	CASSELRTGSSGYTF
many	TRBV5-1	TRBD2	TRBJ2-7	TGCGCCAGCAGCTTGGGTGCGGGAGGGCCCGACTCCTACGAGCAGTACTTC	CASSLGAGGPDSYEQYF
NA	TRBV4-2	NA	TRBJ1-2	TGTGCCAGCAGCCAAACCCCCGGGACCAACTATGGCTACACCTTC	CASSQTPGTNYGYTF
NA	TRBV20-1	NA	TRBJ2-5	TGCAGTGCTAGAGACTGGGGCCGGGGAGAGACCCAGTACTTC	CSARDWGRGETQYF
many	TRBV6-2/TRBV6-3	NA	TRBJ2-7	TGTGCCAGCAGCCGATCCTCACGGCCCTCCTACGAGCAGTACTTC	CASSRSSRPSYEQYF
many	TRBV12-3/TRBV12-4	TRBD2	TRBJ2-1	TGTGCCAGCACCCTGGGACTAGCGGGGTACAATGAGCAGTTCTTC	CASTLGLAGYNEQFF
few	TRBV6-1	NA	TRBJ2-7	TGTGCCAGCTCCCCCCATATCTACGAGCAGTACTTC	CASSPHIYEQYF
few	TRBV7-3	NA	TRBJ2-3	TGTGCCAGCAGCCCTAAACCCCGGACTGAGCAGGGAACAGATACGCAGTATTTT	CASSPKPRTEQGTDTQYF
NA	TRBV2	TRBD1	TRBJ1-1	TGTGCCAGCAATTTCAGGGGGCAAGTAAATGAAGCTTTCTTT	CASNFRGQVNEAFF
many	TRBV6-2/TRBV6-3	NA	TRBJ2-1	TGTGCCAGCAGTTACACCCCGGCCCAGCCCTCCTACAATGAGCAGTTCTTC	CASSYTPAQPSYNEQFF
NA	TRBV11-3	TRBD1	TRBJ2-3	TGTGCCAGCAGCTTAGCTCAGACAGGGCCCACAGATACGCAGTATTTT	CASSLAQTGPTDTQYF
many	TRBV5-1	NA	TRBJ1-2	TGCGCCAGCAGCTCGGACGGTAACTATGGCTACACCTTC	CASSSDGNYGYTF
NA	TRBV9	TRBD2	TRBJ2-5	TGTGCCAGCAGCGTAGGCGGGAGTGGAGAGACCCAGTACTTC	CASSVGGSGETQYF
many	TRBV7-3	TRBD2	TRBJ2-1	TGTGCCAGCAGCTCTGGGACTAGTCCCAACAATGAGCAGTTCTTC	CASSSGTSPNNEQFF
many	TRBV7-8	NA	TRBJ2-7	TGTGCCAGCAGCTTACCAGGGAAGAGCTCCTACGAGCAGTACTTC	CASSLPGKSSYEQYF
NA	TRBV20-1	TRBD2	TRBJ2-7	TGCAGTGCTAGAGGGACAAGGGCGGGAGGAATCTACGAGCAGTACTTC	CSARGTRAGGIYEQYF
many	TRBV7-9	TRBD1	TRBJ1-4	TGTGCCAGCAGTGGACAGGGGGATCGAGAAAAACTGTTTTTT	CASSGQGDREKLFF
NA	TRBV30	NA	TRBJ1-4	TGTGCCTGGAACAGGGTAGTCGGGGAAAAACTGTTTTTT	CAWNRVVGEKLFF
NA	TRBV6-5	TRBD1	TRBJ1-3	TGTGCCAGCAGCTACGGGACAGGGGAAGGTACCATATATTTT	CASSYGTGEGTIYF